There are many counts of the clone carrying this T cell receptor beta chain. This sample is part of a study of Graves' ophthalmopathy and Graves' hyperthyroidism. RNA transcripts served as template for amplifying TCR beta CDR3 sequences. HTBI primers primed a first-round RT-PCR, and a second-round multiplex PCR followed. Using its own MiXCR run on the multiplex PCR reads, TCRdb lists one record per CDR3 protein. This sample carries about 620,000 distinct CDR3 sequences, approximately 22% of them seen once, and the ten largest clones take 7.1%. This CDR3 has 14 residues. J gave up 3 bases and V 6 bases, and 1 base lay outside the gene matches. Germline CDR1 reads SNHLY; CDR2 reads FYNNEI.

V and J are TRBV2 and TRBJ2-7, with 14 positions matching TRBD2. This sequence originates from a woman between 18 and 29 years old with stable Graves' hyperthyroidism. Some clones in this sample may be carry-over from other donors' samples. The specimen was peripheral blood. The CDR3 sequence: CASRGLAGGYEQYF. In DNA form, the CDR3 reads TGTGCCAGCAGAGGACTAGCGGGAGGCTACGAGCAGTACTTC.